This record looks at one T cell receptor beta chain sequence and its context. This clone was counted only a few times. The specificity of this receptor is unknown. No much larger clone exists at a distance of one base, and base qualities are not known. The library was made by the immunoSEQ multiplex PCR assay. RNA was extracted from all samples and reverse transcribed into cDNA, which served as template for TCR sequencing. SuperScript III was used to make first-strand cDNA, primed with a 2:1 mix of oligo-dT and random hexamers. A synthetic immune receptor repertoire was used to gauge amplification bias, and whatever bias remained was removed computationally. As for the authors' bioinformatics: Raw reads were preprocessed to remove errors, and CDR3 was defined by IMGT conventions from the conserved cysteine to phenylalanine. Clonality was calculated as 1 minus Shannon entropy normalized by log2 of the number of productive unique TCRs. Whether scalp clones were CD4 or CD8 was inferred by matching scalp TCRbeta sequences against CD4 and CD8 repertoires sorted from blood. TCRdb re-hosts the immuneACCESS table, in-frame sequences only. Its copies lack some clones; in the studies checked, an unresolved V gene accounts for under half of them, and the cause for the rest is not known. The V and J calls and clone size are taken from that table; D and trimming were inferred from the DNA. Recorded for this sample are 100,000 to 120,000 clones; 59% of them occurred a single time. The ten most abundant clones make up 20% to 25% of the sample.

This sample is drawn from a study of CD8+ T cells in alopecia areata (dated by TCRdb to about 2018). At the level of the whole study: To study T cell clonal expansion in alopecia areata, the researchers applied high-throughput TCRbeta sequencing to both the C3H/HeJ mouse model and human patients. In humans, TCRbeta sequencing was performed on scalp tissue and on sorted CD4+ and CD8+ peripheral blood T cells from healthy controls and from patients with patchy or totalis/universalis alopecia areata. Clonality in the scalp was compared among normal scalp (n=4), patchy alopecia areata scalp (n=8), and alopecia totalis/universalis scalp (n=8). The RNA source kit depended on sample type: the PAXgene miRNA kit for fixed scalp, the miRNeasy kit for PBMCs, and the RNeasy kit for mouse skin. TCRbeta CDR3 regions were amplified by immunoSEQ multiplex PCR using 35 Vbeta forward and 13 Jbeta reverse primers. Here is what the overall study found, with its caveats: Unlike mouse skin, which is dominated by gammadelta T cells, normal human skin has resident alphabeta T cells that are also sequenced, and this complicates analysis of the scalp TCR repertoire. Higher clonality and more expanded CD8+ clones were observed in lesional scalp than in normal scalp, particularly in alopecia totalis/universalis, a finding suggestive of antigenic drive. TCR sequences shared between patients were less clear than in mice, possibly partly because of HLA diversity in the patient population.

PBMCs were isolated by density centrifugation and stained for CD3, CD4 and CD8, and CD4+ and CD8+ T cells were sorted on a FACSAria. Unaffected controls provided scalp biopsies and blood samples. Looking up the germline V gene (reference sequence) yields CDR1 MNHEY and CDR2 SMNVEV. There are 14 amino acids in the CDR3, from cysteine to phenylalanine inclusive. This entry keeps only the CDR3 DNA: 42 bases, framed from base 1. V loses 7 bases at its end and J loses 0 bases; junction bases beyond the gene matches: 3. The V gene is TRBV27 and the J gene is TRBJ2-1, with 7 middle bases fitting TRBD1. The sequenced sample was CD8+ T cells sorted from blood. The sequence was obtained from a human donor in good health. CDR3 protein: CASTPGGSYNEQFF. The DNA sequence is given as TGTGCCAGCACCCCAGGGGGCTCCTACAATGAGCAGTTCTTC.